Presented here are 27 T cell receptor beta chains from one specimen sequenced in a study of OX40 agonist ivuxolimab in advanced cancers. The library was made by the immunoSEQ multiplex PCR assay. TCRdb holds this immuneACCESS table with in-frame rearrangements only. Some clones are missing; in checked studies, unresolved V genes explain under half, and the rest has no known cause. This sample gives some 14,000 clones in total; 50% to 75% of them show up just once. The top ten clones comprise approximately 8.4% of the sample. The sequencing here drew on CD4+ or CD8+ T cells sorted from blood, taken in a trial of the OX40 agonist ivuxolimab. Every receptor here comes from an adult with an advanced solid tumor such as melanoma, head and neck, liver or kidney cancer.

The chain couples TRBV21-1 to TRBJ2-3; TRBD2, as called in the table, went unchecked against the DNA. TRBV21-1 corresponds to a pseudogene. This CDR3 comprises 15 residues. The CDR3 DNA reads as TGTGCCAGCAGCAAAGGTTGCGGGTCCACAGATACGCAGTATTTT. Its translation: CASSKGCGSTDTQYF.

The rearrangement links TRBV5-8 to TRBJ1-3, with D hard to call. The CDR3 is 15 amino acids. Germline CDR1 and CDR2: SGHTS and YDEGEE. V was cut by 0 bases and J by 0 bases, with 7 bases left in between. CDR3: CASSLESASGNTIYF. The CDR3 nucleotides read TGTGCCAGCAGCTTGGAGTCCGCCTCTGGAAACACCATATATTTT.

The J gene is TRBJ1-5, the V gene TRBV19; D is possibly TRBD1 (6 bases). V shed 6 bases and J shed 5 bases, with 14 bases lying between them. Germline CDR1 reads LNHDA; CDR2 reads SQIVND (reference sequence). The CDR3 is 14 amino acids. The DNA of the CDR3 is TGTGCCAGTAGCCCCACCCAGGGGTATCAGCCCCAGCATTTT. It encodes CASSPTQGYQPQHF.

This clone qualifies as medium-sized. The chain couples TRBV19 to TRBJ2-2, with 7 bases aligning to TRBD2. Trimming took 4 bases from V and 16 from J; bases not matched to a gene: 9. Per the germline V gene, CDR1 is LNHDA and CDR2 is SQIVND (reference sequence). CDR3 length: 12 amino acids. For the CDR3, the DNA is TGTGCCAGTAGTACACTTCGGGACTATTGGTTTTTT. Its protein product is CASSTLRDYWFF.

This chain uses TRBV10-3 with TRBJ1-1; D is unresolved. There are 12 residues in the CDR3. The germline CDR1 and CDR2 sequences are ENHRY and SYGVKD. V was clipped by 3 bases and J by 7 bases, with 9 bases between them. The CDR3, as DNA: TGTGCCATCAGTGATATTTCACGTGAAGCTTTCTTT. Translation gives CAISDISREAFF.

Concerning this clone itself: This sample includes further DNA sequences coding for the same CDR3. The chain has TRBV28 and TRBJ2-6; D gene uncertain. V lost 0 bases and J lost 0, with 6 bases in between. This CDR3 comprises 16 residues. CDR1 is MDHEN, CDR2 SYDVKM, per germline. The CDR3 DNA reads TGTGCCAGCAGTTTATGGTCTGCCTCTGGGGCCAACGTCCTGACTTTC. It yields the protein CASSLWSASGANVLTF.

V and J are TRBV6-9 and TRBJ2-3; D not certain. The CDR3 sequence is 11 residues long. The germline gives CDR1 MNHGY, CDR2 SVAAGI. Trimming took off 11 bases at V and 6 bases at J, with 12 bases between the two ends. This CDR3 is CAASLGDTQYF. The DNA of the CDR3 is TGTGCCGCTTCCCTGGGGGATACGCAGTATTTT.

Judged by abundance, this clone is medium-sized (0.01 to 0.1%). V and J are TRBV27 and TRBJ1-6; D might be TRBD1 (5 bases). The germline V gene encodes CDR1 MNHEY and CDR2 SMNVEV (reference sequence). The CDR3 has 16 residues. V lost 5 bases, J lost 6 bases, and 17 bases lay in between. The CDR3 DNA reads TGTGCCAGCAGTCTACGACTGGGACGGATTAATTCACCCCTCCACTTT. Amino acid sequence: CASSLRLGRINSPLHF.

This clone was seen a single time. This chain uses TRBV5-4 with TRBJ2-3, with D possibly TRBD2 on 5 matching bases. V lost 0 bases to trimming and J lost 2 bases, with 10 bases between them. The germline V gene encodes CDR1 SGHNT and CDR2 YYREEE (reference sequence). CDR3 size: 15 residues. The CDR3 DNA is TGTGCCAGCAGCTTGGTTGGGAGTGCCACAGATACGCAGTATTTT. This codes for CASSLVGSATDTQYF.

In this sample, this clone turned up a few times. The V and J genes are TRBV28 and TRBJ2-1; possibly TRBD2 for D (6 bases). From germline, CDR1 is MDHEN and CDR2 SYDVKM. The CDR3 contains 15 residues. V lost 6 bases and J lost 8, with 20 bases in between. The CDR3 region has the DNA TGTGCCAGCAGCTCACCCCTGCTAGCGTCCTATGAGCAGTTCTTC. Its protein is CASSSPLLASYEQFF.

The chain recombines TRBV7-9 with TRBJ2-5; D possibly uses TRBD1 or TRBD2 (5 bases each). The germline V gene has CDR1 SEHNR and CDR2 FQNEAQ (reference sequence). This CDR3 contains 14 residues. With 4 bases removed from V and 2 bases from J, the gap between germline ends came to 11 bases. The CDR3 spells CASSYRGRQETQYF. The CDR3 DNA is TGTGCCAGCAGCTACCGGGGACGACAAGAGACCCAGTACTTC.

This clone was counted only a few times. The chain links TRBV11-2 to TRBJ2-1; D is unresolved. The V end was cut by 1 base, the J end by 4 bases, with 2 bases between. The germline V gene has CDR1 SGHAT and CDR2 FQNNGV. The CDR3 contains 12 residues. CDR3 loop: CASSLVYNEQFF. The CDR3 DNA sequence: TGTGCCAGCAGCTTAGTTTACAATGAGCAGTTCTTC.

CDR3 DNA sequence: TGTGCCAGCAGCCCAACGGGCAATCAGCCCCAGCATTTT. Translated, it gives CASSPTGNQPQHF. The chain recombines TRBV27 with TRBJ1-5; D is uncertain. Trimming cost V 6 bases and J 2 bases, with 8 bases left between them. CDR1 MNHEY and CDR2 SMNVEV come from the germline V gene (reference sequence). This CDR3 region has 13 residues.

Details on this clone: This likely traces to a read error, being one base from a far larger clone. The sample carries other DNA sequences with the same CDR3. V gene TRBV5-4 combines with J gene TRBJ1-6, with D possibly being TRBD1 (5 bases). With 4 bases removed from V and 6 bases from J, the gap between germline ends came to 14 bases. CDR1 is SGHNT and CDR2 is YYREEE in the germline V gene (reference sequence). The CDR3 loop spans 15 amino acids. CDR3: CASSRLGVSNSPLHF. For the CDR3, the DNA is TGTGCCAGCAGCCGGCTAGGGGTCAGTAATTCACCCCTCCACTTT.

The CDR3 loop is CASSPRTGGYGYTF. The CDR3 coding sequence is TGTGCCAGCAGCCCGAGGACAGGGGGATATGGCTACACCTTC. The rearrangement joins TRBV5-6 to TRBJ1-2, with TRBD1 matching 10 bases. There are 14 residues in the CDR3. The trim removed 4 bases at V and 5 bases at J, leaving 5 bases unmatched. CDR1 and CDR2 (germline): SGHDT, YYEEEE.

The chain couples TRBV14 to TRBJ2-3; TRBD2 might be the D (7 bases). This CDR3 contains 16 residues. V was shortened by 4 bases and J by 2 bases, with 16 bases between the two germline ends. Per the germline V gene, CDR1 is SGHDN and CDR2 is FVKESK. The CDR3 bases are TGTGCCAGCAGCCCCTTGGGGGGGGCTATCACAGATACGCAGTATTTT. Its protein is CASSPLGGAITDTQYF. The variable domain in full, with the rest retrieved from reference TRBV14 and TRBJ2-3, is EAGVTQFPSHSVIEKGQTVTLRCDPISGHDNLYWYRRVMGKEIKFLLHFVKESKQDESGMPNNRFLAERTGGTYSTLKVQPAELEDSGVYFCASSPLGGAITDTQYFGPGTRLTVL.

Only one count was recorded for this clone. V is TRBV5-4 and J is TRBJ2-5; 7 bases are a match to TRBD2. The CDR3 loop spans 13 amino acids. Germline V gene data show CDR1 as SGHNT and CDR2 as YYREEE (reference sequence). V shed 1 base and J 5 bases; nucleotides not matched to a gene: 2. The CDR3, as DNA: TGTGCCAGCAGCTTGTTGGGAGGGGAGACCCAGTACTTC. Residues: CASSLLGGETQYF. The whole variable domain, remainder taken from reference TRBV5-4 and TRBJ2-5, is ETGVTQSPTHLIKTRGQQVTLRCSSQSGHNTVSWYQQALGQGPQFIFQYYREEENGRGNFPPRFSGLQFPNYSSELNVNALELDDSALYLCASSLLGGETQYFGPGTRLLVL.

The chain links TRBV5-1 to TRBJ1-4; TRBD1 agrees at 12 bases. J was trimmed by 0 bases and V by 4 bases; bases with no gene match: 10. Germline loops: CDR1 SGHRS, CDR2 YFSETQ. This CDR3 has 19 residues. CDR3 sequence: CASSATGTGGLATNEKLFF. The CDR3 nucleotides are TGCGCCAGCAGCGCGACCGGGACAGGGGGCCTCGCAACTAATGAAAAACTGTTTTTT.

V gene TRBV9 combines with J gene TRBJ1-2, with D tentatively TRBD1 (5 bases). The V end lost 0 bases, the J end lost 4 bases, and 16 bases lay between the germline ends. The germline V gene has CDR1 SGDLS and CDR2 YYNGEE. The CDR3 spans 16 residues. For the CDR3, the DNA is TGTGCCAGCAGCGTAGAATGGACACCGACCCCCTATGGCTACACCTTC. It encodes CASSVEWTPTPYGYTF. Using reference TRBV9 and TRBJ1-2 for the parts outside the CDR3, the full variable domain is DSGVTQTPKHLITATGQRVTLRCSPRSGDLSVYWYQQSLDQGLQFLIQYYNGEERAKGNILERFSAQQFPDLHSELNLSSLELGDSALYFCASSVEWTPTPYGYTFGSGTRLTVV.

This clone has a single count. The chain couples TRBV7-9 to TRBJ2-2; D ambiguous. The CDR3 covers 14 residues. The V end lost 1 base, the J end lost 1 base, and 4 bases lay between the germline ends. CDR1 is SEHNR and CDR2 is FQNEAQ in the germline V gene (reference sequence). CDR3 region: CASSLEWNTGELFF. In DNA, the CDR3 is TGTGCCAGCAGCTTAGAGTGGAACACCGGGGAGCTGTTTTTT.

The J gene is TRBJ2-7, the V gene TRBV4-1; D might be TRBD2 (7 bases). Germline CDR1 is MGHRA and CDR2 is YSYEKL. The CDR3 spans 17 residues. The ends were cut back, 0 bases at V and 7 bases at J, with 22 bases in the middle. The CDR3 DNA is TGCGCCAGCAGCCAAGACGACGGCGGGGGCCCCGGGGGGGAGCAGTACTTC. This codes for CASSQDDGGGPGGEQYF.

The gene calls are TRBV5-6 and TRBJ1-1; no reliable D call. V was shortened by 0 bases and J by 5 bases, with 8 bases between the two germline ends. Looked up from germline, CDR1 is SGHDT and CDR2 is YYEEEE. This CDR3 is built from 13 residues. The CDR3 reads CASSLEGLTEAFF. CDR3 DNA: TGTGCCAGCAGCTTGGAAGGGTTAACTGAAGCTTTCTTT.

This rearrangement joins TRBV6-6 to TRBJ2-1, with D uncertain. Germline V gene data show CDR1 as MNHNY and CDR2 as SVGAGI (reference sequence). V lost 6 bases and J 0 bases, leaving 15 bases between the germline ends. The CDR3 runs 16 residues. The CDR3 sequence is CASSPRLGSSYNEQFF. CDR3 DNA: TGTGCCAGCAGCCCGAGACTTGGTAGCTCCTACAATGAGCAGTTCTTC.

This clone was observed a few times. V usage is TRBV19 and J usage is TRBJ2-7; D gene ambiguous. Germline values: CDR1 LNHDA, CDR2 SQIVND (reference sequence). Trimming cost V 1 base and J 2 bases, with 12 bases left between them. The CDR3 length is 15 residues. DNA of the CDR3: TGTGCCAGTAGTATAGGGACCCACGGCCCCTACGAGCAGTACTTC. Translated: CASSIGTHGPYEQYF.

The sample holds one count of this clone. This chain connects TRBV13 to TRBJ1-5; no clear D. V lost 4 bases and J lost 4, with 11 bases in between. The CDR3 totals 14 residues. The V gene's germline CDR1 is PRHDT and CDR2 FYEKMQ (reference sequence). Here the CDR3 DNA reads TGTGCCAGCAGCTCCTCTCAGGTGAATCAGCCCCAGCATTTT. Translated: CASSSSQVNQPQHF.

In regard to this clone: Compared with germline, one end of the junction differs, possibly owing to a read error. The chain combines TRBV11-2 with TRBJ2-7; 8 bases are shared with TRBD2. CDR3 length: 14 amino acids. In germline, CDR1 is SGHAT, CDR2 FQNNGV. This CDR3 is CASRLGSGDYEQYF. The DNA of the CDR3 is TGTGCCAGCAGGTTAGGTAGCGGGGACTACGAGCAGTACTTC. Full variable domain (missing parts from reference TRBV11-2 and TRBJ2-7): EAGVAQSPRYKIIEKRQSVAFWCNPISGHATLYWYQQILGQGPKLLIQFQNNGVVDDSQLPKDRFSAERLKGVDSTLKIQPAKLEDSAVYLCASRLGSGDYEQYFGPGTRLTVT.

In this sample, this clone is medium-sized. The rearrangement uses TRBV5-1 and TRBJ2-7; 8 bases agree with TRBD1. Trimming at V came to 5 bases and at J to 3 bases, leaving 4 bases not matched to a gene. There are 13 residues in the CDR3. Germline V lookup: CDR1 SGHRS, CDR2 YFSETQ. In DNA, the CDR3 is TGCGCCAGCAGTTTCGGGACAGGCTACGAGCAGTACTTC. It translates to CASSFGTGYEQYF.